This T cell receptor beta chain was sequenced in a study of shared clonotypes between healthy human individuals. The overall study: Researchers assigned three CD4 naive, three CD4 memory, two CD8 naive and one CD8 memory plate to each donor. Study observations and caveats: Clonotype sharing among the donors was expected to vary with sequencing depth.

The CDR3 is made up of 15 amino acids. Per germline, CDR1 ENHRY and CDR2 SYGVKD. V was cut by 0 bases and J by 4 bases, with 13 bases left in between. TCRdb's copy holds only in-frame clones and misses some; the assay was immunoSEQ multiplex PCR. This sample has fewer than 850,000 clones, with 95% to 97% found just once. On this clone: Antigen: not known.

Terminally differentiated effector memory CD45RA+ cells were excluded by CCR7 positive selection of CD45RO-negative cells. This clonotype was obtained from a man aged 25 to 45 in good health. Sequencing used naive CD8+ T cells sorted from blood. The chain joins TRBV10-3 to TRBJ2-7, with a tentative D call TRBD2 (5 bases). The CDR3 DNA reads as TGTGCCATCAGTGAGTCCACGGGATTGGGTTACGAGCAGTACTTC. Encoded protein: CAISESTGLGYEQYF.